Listed below are T cell receptor beta chains from one sample, sequenced in a study of T cells after yellow fever vaccination. Each CDR3 protein is one row after TCRdb ran MiXCR on the 5' RACE reads. Found here are approximately 120,000 distinct CDR3 sequences, almost 9% of them singletons; the top ten hold 40%. The material sequenced was CD8+ T cells sorted from PBMCs, taken on the day of the yellow fever booster vaccination. These TCRs come from a man aged 18 to 30 who received the YFV17D yellow fever vaccine. CDR3s include the opening cysteine and the closing phenylalanine or tryptophan. The D gene is left open where the match is weak. Size is stated for part of the rows, as once, few or many counts, or as a class when the clone is expanded.

V gene: TRBV27
clone size: many
J gene: TRBJ2-6
D gene: TRBD1
CDR3 DNA: TGTGCCAGCAGTAATAGAGGGGACAGGCTCACCTCTGGGGCCAACGTCCTGACTTTC
CDR3 protein: CASSNRGDRLTSGANVLTF

V gene: TRBV7-6
clone size: many
J gene: TRBJ2-3
D gene: TRBD2
CDR3 DNA: TGTGCCAGCAGCTCGTGGACTAGCGGGGGGATAACAGATACGCAGTATTTT
CDR3 protein: CASSSWTSGGITDTQYF

V gene: TRBV27
clone size: -
J gene: TRBJ2-7
D gene: -
CDR3 DNA: TGTGCCAGCTACCCACGGGGGCAAGTCTACGAGCAGTACTTC
CDR3 protein: CASYPRGQVYEQYF

V gene: TRBV7-9
clone size: -
J gene: TRBJ2-4
D gene: -
CDR3 DNA: TGTGCCAGCAGCTCAACCCAGGCGGGGGCGCTCCCGGTAGCCAAAAACATTCAGTACTTC
CDR3 protein: CASSSTQAGALPVAKNIQYF

V gene: TRBV4-2
clone size: few
J gene: TRBJ2-3
D gene: TRBD2
CDR3 DNA: TGTGCCAGCAGCGAGCGAAACGGGGGGGCGGGCACAGATACGCAGTATTTT
CDR3 protein: CASSERNGGAGTDTQYF

V gene: TRBV4-3
clone size: few
J gene: TRBJ1-2
D gene: -
CDR3 DNA: TGCGCCAGCAGCCAAGAGAGTTACTATGGCTACACCTTC
CDR3 protein: CASSQESYYGYTF

V gene: TRBV19
clone size: -
J gene: TRBJ2-1
D gene: TRBD2
CDR3 DNA: TGTGCCAGTCTTGGACTAGCGGGTAGGAATGAGCAGTTCTTC
CDR3 protein: CASLGLAGRNEQFF

V gene: TRBV7-2
clone size: few
J gene: TRBJ2-5
D gene: TRBD2
CDR3 DNA: TGTGCCAGCAGCTTGTGGACTAGCGGCCAAGAGACCCAGTACTTC
CDR3 protein: CASSLWTSGQETQYF

V gene: TRBV6-1
clone size: few
J gene: TRBJ1-1
D gene: -
CDR3 DNA: TGTGCCAGCAGTGAATTAGTAGAAGCTTTCTTT
CDR3 protein: CASSELVEAFF

V gene: TRBV2
clone size: -
J gene: TRBJ1-5
D gene: TRBD1
CDR3 DNA: TGTGCCAGCAAACCGGGACAGGCTAATCAGCCCCAGCATTTT
CDR3 protein: CASKPGQANQPQHF

V gene: TRBV4-1
clone size: few
J gene: TRBJ2-7
D gene: -
CDR3 DNA: TGCGCCAGCAGCCACTCTATGGGGGTTGGCTACGAGCAGTACTTC
CDR3 protein: CASSHSMGVGYEQYF

V gene: TRBV7-9
clone size: -
J gene: TRBJ2-7
D gene: -
CDR3 DNA: TGTGCCAGCAGCCCCGACGGAGTCTACGAGCAGTACTTC
CDR3 protein: CASSPDGVYEQYF

V gene: TRBV9
clone size: few
J gene: TRBJ1-5
D gene: -
CDR3 DNA: TGTGCCAGACCAAGGACGGGGCGCAATCAGCCCCAGCATTTT
CDR3 protein: CARPRTGRNQPQHF

V gene: TRBV29-1
clone size: few
J gene: TRBJ2-3
D gene: TRBD1
CDR3 DNA: TGCAGCGTTGGGTCGTCACAGGGGGCTAGGGCAGATACGCAGTATTTT
CDR3 protein: CSVGSSQGARADTQYF

V gene: TRBV4-1
clone size: few
J gene: TRBJ2-1
D gene: TRBD2
CDR3 DNA: TGCGCCAGCAGCCAGGGGCCGGGACTAGCGGGGGGGTACAATGAGCAGTTCTTC
CDR3 protein: CASSQGPGLAGGYNEQFF

V gene: TRBV7-8
clone size: few
J gene: TRBJ2-3
D gene: -
CDR3 DNA: TGTGCCAGCAGCTTAGTTGTGGGGTGGACAGATACGCAGTATTTT
CDR3 protein: CASSLVVGWTDTQYF

V gene: TRBV7-2
clone size: many
J gene: TRBJ1-5
D gene: -
CDR3 DNA: TGTGCCAGCAGCTCTGGGGGGTGGCCCCAGCATTTT
CDR3 protein: CASSSGGWPQHF

V gene: TRBV12-3/TRBV12-4
clone size: -
J gene: TRBJ2-1
D gene: -
CDR3 DNA: TGTGCCAGCAGTTCCCTACAGACAGGGAGGTCCTACAATGAGCAGTTCTTC
CDR3 protein: CASSSLQTGRSYNEQFF

V gene: TRBV15
clone size: -
J gene: TRBJ2-3
D gene: -
CDR3 DNA: TGTGCCACCAGCAGATCGAGAGGGGGCACAGATACGCAGTATTTT
CDR3 protein: CATSRSRGGTDTQYF

V gene: TRBV18
clone size: -
J gene: TRBJ2-1
D gene: TRBD1
CDR3 DNA: TGTGCCAGCCGGTGGGACAGCAGCTCCTACAATGAGCAGTTCTTC
CDR3 protein: CASRWDSSSYNEQFF

V gene: TRBV7-6
clone size: few
J gene: TRBJ2-5
D gene: -
CDR3 DNA: TGTGCCAGCAGCTTAGAACTGCTTCAGACCCAGTACTTC
CDR3 protein: CASSLELLQTQYF

V gene: TRBV3-1
clone size: -
J gene: TRBJ2-3
D gene: -
CDR3 DNA: TGTGCCAGCAGCCAAGATAGGGCCCCCCAAATAGCGAGGGGGGAAGATACGCAGTATTTT
CDR3 protein: CASSQDRAPQIARGEDTQYF

V gene: TRBV6-2/TRBV6-3
clone size: -
J gene: TRBJ2-5
D gene: TRBD2
CDR3 DNA: TGTGCCAGCTTGCGGGGGACTAGCGGGGTCGCGTTTCAAGAGACCCAGTACTTC
CDR3 protein: CASLRGTSGVAFQETQYF

V gene: TRBV19
clone size: -
J gene: TRBJ1-1
D gene: -
CDR3 DNA: TGTGCCAGTAGTAGAAGATTTGAAGCTTTCTTT
CDR3 protein: CASSRRFEAFF

V gene: TRBV10-3
clone size: many
J gene: TRBJ1-2
D gene: -
CDR3 DNA: TGTGCCATCAGTGAGACCGGGACGGACATTTATGGCTACACCTTC
CDR3 protein: CAISETGTDIYGYTF

V gene: TRBV27
clone size: -
J gene: TRBJ1-6
D gene: -
CDR3 DNA: TGTGCCAGCAGTTTTGGGGTAAAGGTTTCACCCCTCCACTTT
CDR3 protein: CASSFGVKVSPLHF

V gene: TRBV4-1
clone size: -
J gene: TRBJ1-4
D gene: -
CDR3 DNA: TGCGCCAGCAGCCACCGCGCGGGGGCGGCGGAAAAACTGTTTTTT
CDR3 protein: CASSHRAGAAEKLFF

V gene: TRBV27
clone size: few
J gene: TRBJ2-1
D gene: TRBD2
CDR3 DNA: TGTGCCAGCACGGCGGGGGGCTACAATGAGCAGTTCTTC
CDR3 protein: CASTAGGYNEQFF

V gene: TRBV9
clone size: few
J gene: TRBJ2-1
D gene: TRBD2
CDR3 DNA: TGTGCCAGCAGCGGTGAGGGACTAGCGGGGGGGGTTGAGCAGTTCTTC
CDR3 protein: CASSGEGLAGGVEQFF

V gene: TRBV12-3/TRBV12-4
clone size: -
J gene: TRBJ2-5
D gene: TRBD2
CDR3 DNA: TGTGCCAGCAGTTTAGTTAGCGGGGGACGAGAGACCCAGTACTTC
CDR3 protein: CASSLVSGGRETQYF

V gene: TRBV5-1
clone size: few
J gene: TRBJ2-5
D gene: TRBD2
CDR3 DNA: TGCGCCAGCAGCTTCCGGGGGGGGTCCCAAGAGACCCAGTACTTC
CDR3 protein: CASSFRGGSQETQYF

V gene: TRBV5-4
clone size: few
J gene: TRBJ2-7
D gene: -
CDR3 DNA: TGTGCCAGCAGCTTGGAGTCCCCCTACGAGCAGTACTTC
CDR3 protein: CASSLESPYEQYF

V gene: TRBV6-5
clone size: few
J gene: TRBJ1-1
D gene: -
CDR3 DNA: TGTGCCAGCAGTTACTCGATCGGCGTAAACACTGAAGCTTTCTTT
CDR3 protein: CASSYSIGVNTEAFF

V gene: TRBV6-2/TRBV6-3
clone size: many
J gene: TRBJ2-2
D gene: -
CDR3 DNA: TGTGCCAGTCGCTCGGCCAGAAACACCGGGGAGCTGTTTTTT
CDR3 protein: CASRSARNTGELFF

V gene: TRBV6-1
clone size: few
J gene: TRBJ2-2
D gene: -
CDR3 DNA: TGTGCCAGCAGTGATGGAGGTGGCACCGGGGAGCTGTTTTTT
CDR3 protein: CASSDGGGTGELFF

V gene: TRBV4-3
clone size: many
J gene: TRBJ2-1
D gene: -
CDR3 DNA: TGCGCCAGCAGCCGCCAGGGACCACTGGAAGAGCAGTTCTTC
CDR3 protein: CASSRQGPLEEQFF

V gene: TRBV30
clone size: few
J gene: TRBJ2-7
D gene: -
CDR3 DNA: TGTGCCTGGAGCCAGGCGAGCTCCTACGAGCAGTACTTC
CDR3 protein: CAWSQASSYEQYF

V gene: TRBV9
clone size: few
J gene: TRBJ2-1
D gene: TRBD1
CDR3 DNA: TGTGCCAGCAGCGTAGCCTGGGACAGCTCCTACAATGAGCAGTTCTTC
CDR3 protein: CASSVAWDSSYNEQFF

V gene: TRBV4-1
clone size: -
J gene: TRBJ2-5
D gene: TRBD2
CDR3 DNA: TGCGCCAGCAGCCAGGGGGGGGGATGGGAGACCCAGTACTTC
CDR3 protein: CASSQGGGWETQYF

V gene: TRBV5-1
clone size: -
J gene: TRBJ2-7
D gene: -
CDR3 DNA: TGCGCCAGCAGCTTGCCCGGGACAACCTATTACGAGCAGTACTTC
CDR3 protein: CASSLPGTTYYEQYF

V gene: TRBV10-3
clone size: few
J gene: TRBJ1-1
D gene: TRBD1
CDR3 DNA: TGTGCCATCAGGGGACAGGGCACTGAAGCTTTCTTT
CDR3 protein: CAIRGQGTEAFF